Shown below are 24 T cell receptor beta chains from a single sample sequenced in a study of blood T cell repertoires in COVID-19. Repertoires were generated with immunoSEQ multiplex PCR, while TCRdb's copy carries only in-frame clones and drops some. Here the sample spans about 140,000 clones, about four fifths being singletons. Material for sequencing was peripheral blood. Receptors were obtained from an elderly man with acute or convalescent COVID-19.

The CDR3 DNA reads TGTGCCAGCAGTTACCAGGGTTACCATGGCTACACCTTC. Translation gives CASSYQGYHGYTF. The chain couples TRBV6-6 to TRBJ1-2; the D gene is possibly TRBD1 (5 bases). This CDR3 contains 13 residues. V shed 2 bases and J shed 6 bases, with 10 bases lying between them. Looked up from germline, CDR1 is MNHNY and CDR2 is SVGAGI (reference sequence).

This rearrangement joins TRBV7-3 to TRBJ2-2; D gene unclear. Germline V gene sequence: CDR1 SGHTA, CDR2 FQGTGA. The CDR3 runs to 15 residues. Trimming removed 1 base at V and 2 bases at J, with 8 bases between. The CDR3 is CASSLNPLNTGELFF. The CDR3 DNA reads TGTGCCAGCAGCTTAAATCCCCTCAACACCGGGGAGCTGTTTTTT.

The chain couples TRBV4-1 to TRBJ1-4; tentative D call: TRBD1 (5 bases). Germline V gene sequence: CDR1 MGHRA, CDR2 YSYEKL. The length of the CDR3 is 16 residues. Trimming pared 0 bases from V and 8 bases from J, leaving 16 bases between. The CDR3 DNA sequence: TGCGCCAGCAGCCAAGAGGGAGGCCTACGGGGGGAAAAACTGTTTTTT. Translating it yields CASSQEGGLRGEKLFF.

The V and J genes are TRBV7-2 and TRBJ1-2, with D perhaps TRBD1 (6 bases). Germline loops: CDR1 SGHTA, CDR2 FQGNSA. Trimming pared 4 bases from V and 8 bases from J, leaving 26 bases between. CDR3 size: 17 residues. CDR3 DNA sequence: TGTGCCAGCAGCTCCAACGCCGGGACAAAAGCACACAGCGGCTACACCTTC. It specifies CASSSNAGTKAHSGYTF.

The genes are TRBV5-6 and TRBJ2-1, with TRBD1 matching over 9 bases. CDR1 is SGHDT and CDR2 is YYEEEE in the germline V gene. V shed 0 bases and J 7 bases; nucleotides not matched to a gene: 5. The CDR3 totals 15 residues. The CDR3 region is CASSLGGQGRNEQFF. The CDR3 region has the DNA TGTGCCAGCAGCTTGGGGGGACAGGGCCGTAATGAGCAGTTCTTC.

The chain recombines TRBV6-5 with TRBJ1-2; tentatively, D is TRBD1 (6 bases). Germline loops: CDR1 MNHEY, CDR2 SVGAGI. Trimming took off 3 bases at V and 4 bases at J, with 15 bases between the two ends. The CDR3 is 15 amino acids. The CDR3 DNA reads TGTGCCAGCAGTTATGGGGGCGAGGGGAGCTATGGCTACACCTTC. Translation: CASSYGGEGSYGYTF.

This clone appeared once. CDR3 sequence (DNA): TGTGCCAGCAGCCGAGGGACAGGGTCTGGGGATACGCAGTATTTT. This codes for CASSRGTGSGDTQYF. The genes are TRBV7-3 and TRBJ2-3; 9 nucleotides line up with TRBD1. The junction had 9 bases not matched to a gene; V was cut back by 5 bases and J by 6 bases. CDR1 is SGHTA and CDR2 is FQGTGA in the germline V gene. The CDR3 length is 15 residues.

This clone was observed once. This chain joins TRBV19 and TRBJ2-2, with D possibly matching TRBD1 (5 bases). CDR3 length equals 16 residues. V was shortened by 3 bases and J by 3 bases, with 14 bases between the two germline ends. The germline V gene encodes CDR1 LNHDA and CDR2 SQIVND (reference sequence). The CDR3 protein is CASSIGQGVDTGELFF. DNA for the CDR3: TGTGCCAGTAGTATTGGGCAGGGTGTTGACACCGGGGAGCTGTTTTTT.

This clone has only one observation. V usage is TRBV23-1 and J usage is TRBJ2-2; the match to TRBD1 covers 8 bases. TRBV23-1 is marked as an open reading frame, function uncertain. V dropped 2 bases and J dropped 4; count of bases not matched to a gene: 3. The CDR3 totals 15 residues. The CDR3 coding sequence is TGCGCCAGCAGTCAACCAGGGGGCGGCACCGGGGAGCTGTTTTTT. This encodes CASSQPGGGTGELFF.

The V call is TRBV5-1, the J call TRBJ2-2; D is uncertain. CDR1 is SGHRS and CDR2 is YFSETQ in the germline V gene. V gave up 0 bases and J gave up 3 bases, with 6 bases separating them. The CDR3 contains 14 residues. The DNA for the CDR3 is TGCGCCAGCAGCTTGGACACCTACACCGGGGAGCTGTTTTTT. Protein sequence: CASSLDTYTGELFF.

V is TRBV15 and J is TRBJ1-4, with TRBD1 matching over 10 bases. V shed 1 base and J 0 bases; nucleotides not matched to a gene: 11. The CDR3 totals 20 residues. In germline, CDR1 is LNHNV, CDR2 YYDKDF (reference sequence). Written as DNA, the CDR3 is TGTGCCACCAGCAGAGGAAATGATCCGGGACAGGGGACAACTAATGAAAAACTGTTTTTT. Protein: CATSRGNDPGQGTTNEKLFF.

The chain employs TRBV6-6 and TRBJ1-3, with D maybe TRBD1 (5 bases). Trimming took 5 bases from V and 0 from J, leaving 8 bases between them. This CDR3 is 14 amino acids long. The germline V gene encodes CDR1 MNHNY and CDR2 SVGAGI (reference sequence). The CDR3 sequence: CASSTGSSGNTIYF. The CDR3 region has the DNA TGTGCCAGCAGTACAGGTAGCTCTGGAAACACCATATATTTT.

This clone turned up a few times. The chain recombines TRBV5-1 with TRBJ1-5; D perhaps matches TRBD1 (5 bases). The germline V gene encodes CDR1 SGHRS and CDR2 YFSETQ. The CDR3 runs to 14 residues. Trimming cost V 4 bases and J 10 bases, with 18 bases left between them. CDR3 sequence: CASSPDPTGRPQHF. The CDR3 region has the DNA TGCGCCAGCAGCCCGGATCCCACAGGCCGACCCCAGCATTTT.

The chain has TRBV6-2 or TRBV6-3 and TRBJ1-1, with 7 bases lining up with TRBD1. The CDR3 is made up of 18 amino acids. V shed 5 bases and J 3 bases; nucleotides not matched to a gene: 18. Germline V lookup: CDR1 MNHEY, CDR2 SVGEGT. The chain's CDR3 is CASSPSIPGAQGDTEAFF. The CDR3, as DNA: TGTGCCAGCAGTCCCTCAATCCCGGGCGCGCAGGGGGACACTGAAGCTTTCTTT.

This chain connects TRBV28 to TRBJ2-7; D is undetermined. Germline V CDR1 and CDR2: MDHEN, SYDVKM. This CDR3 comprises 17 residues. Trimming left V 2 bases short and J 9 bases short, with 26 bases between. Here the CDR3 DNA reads TGTGCCAGCAGTTTACCCCCCCCCAAATTTTATGGAGAAGCGCAGTACTTC. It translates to CASSLPPPKFYGEAQYF.

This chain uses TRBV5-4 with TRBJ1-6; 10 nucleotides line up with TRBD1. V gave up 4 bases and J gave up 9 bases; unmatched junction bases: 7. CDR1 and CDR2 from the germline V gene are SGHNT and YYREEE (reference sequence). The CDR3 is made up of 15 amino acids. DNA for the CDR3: TGTGCCAGCAGCCAAACAGGACAGGGGGGTTCACCCCTCCACTTT. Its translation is CASSQTGQGGSPLHF.

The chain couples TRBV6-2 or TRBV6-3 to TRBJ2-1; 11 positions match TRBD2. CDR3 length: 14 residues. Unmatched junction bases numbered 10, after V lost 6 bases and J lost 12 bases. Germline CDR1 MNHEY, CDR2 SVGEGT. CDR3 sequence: CASSSSGGLLRQFF. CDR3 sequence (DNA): TGTGCCAGCAGCTCTAGCGGGGGGCTTTTAAGGCAGTTCTTC.

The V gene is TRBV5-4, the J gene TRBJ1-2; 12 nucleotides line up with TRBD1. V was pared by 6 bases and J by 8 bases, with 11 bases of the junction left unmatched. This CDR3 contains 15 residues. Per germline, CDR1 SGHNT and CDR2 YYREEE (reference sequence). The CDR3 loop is CASNEPGQGARGYTF. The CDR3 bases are TGTGCCAGCAACGAACCGGGACAGGGGGCGCGAGGCTACACCTTC.

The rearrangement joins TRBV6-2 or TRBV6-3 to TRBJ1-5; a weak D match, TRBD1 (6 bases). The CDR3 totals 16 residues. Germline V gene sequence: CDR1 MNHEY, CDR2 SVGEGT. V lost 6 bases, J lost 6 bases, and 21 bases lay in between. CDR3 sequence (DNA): TGTGCCAGCAGCTCACGGGATGTACAGGGAGTTCAGCCCCAGCATTTT. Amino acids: CASSSRDVQGVQPQHF.

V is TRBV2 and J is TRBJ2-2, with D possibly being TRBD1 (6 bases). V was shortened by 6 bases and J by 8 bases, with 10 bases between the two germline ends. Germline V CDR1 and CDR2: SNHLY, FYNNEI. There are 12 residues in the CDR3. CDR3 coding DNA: TGTGCCAGCAGGGTGGGGGCTGGGGAGCTGTTTTTT. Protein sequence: CASRVGAGELFF. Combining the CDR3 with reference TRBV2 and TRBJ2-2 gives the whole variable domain EPEVTQTPSHQVTQMGQEVILRCVPISNHLYFYWYRQILGQKVEFLVSFYNNEISEKSEIFDDQFSVERPDGSNFTLKIRSTKLEDSAMYFCASRVGAGELFFGEGSRLTVL.

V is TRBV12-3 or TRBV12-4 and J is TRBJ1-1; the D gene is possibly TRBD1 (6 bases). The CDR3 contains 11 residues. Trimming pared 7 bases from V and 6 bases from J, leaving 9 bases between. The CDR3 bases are TGTGCCAGCACCCGGACAGCTGAAGCTTTCTTT. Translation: CASTRTAEAFF.

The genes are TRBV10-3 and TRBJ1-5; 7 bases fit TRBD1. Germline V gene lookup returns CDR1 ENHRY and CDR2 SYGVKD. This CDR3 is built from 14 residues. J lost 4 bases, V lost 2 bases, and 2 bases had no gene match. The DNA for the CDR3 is TGTGCCATCAGTGAGAACAGGGGTAATCAGCCCCAGCATTTT. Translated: CAISENRGNQPQHF.

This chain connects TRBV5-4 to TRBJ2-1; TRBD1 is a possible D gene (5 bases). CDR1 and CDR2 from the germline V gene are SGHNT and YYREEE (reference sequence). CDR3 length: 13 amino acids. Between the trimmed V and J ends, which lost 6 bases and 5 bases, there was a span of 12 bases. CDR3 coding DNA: TGTGCCAGCATACAGGCCCTTGACAATGAGCAGTTCTTC. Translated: CASIQALDNEQFF.

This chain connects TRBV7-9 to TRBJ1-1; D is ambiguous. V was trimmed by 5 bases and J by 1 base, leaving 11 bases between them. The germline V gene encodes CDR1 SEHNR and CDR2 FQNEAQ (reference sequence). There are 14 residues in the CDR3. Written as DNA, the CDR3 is TGTGCCAGCAGCCCCATACAGAGGAACACTGAAGCTTTCTTT. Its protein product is CASSPIQRNTEAFF.